One sample yielded the 3 T cell receptor beta chains listed below, sequenced in a study of early T cells in non-severe SARS-CoV-2 infection. MiXCR was run by TCRdb on the 5' RACE reads, yielding one entry per CDR3 protein. The sample includes about 40,000 distinct CDR3 sequences, 5.8% of them seen just once. The specimen sequenced was whole blood. Receptors were obtained from an adult who was a healthcare worker with PCR-confirmed SARS-CoV-2 infection or an uninfected control (not recorded which).

This clonotype showed up just a few times. The chain is built from TRBV2 and TRBJ2-1; 10 bases fit TRBD1. The germline CDR1 and CDR2 sequences are SNHLY and FYNNEI. V trimming: 7 bases; J trimming: 5 bases; junction bases outside the gene matches: 8. The CDR3 has 15 amino acids. CDR3 sequence: CASKDRGFLNNEQFF. As DNA, the CDR3 is TGTGCCAGCAAGGACAGGGGGTTCCTAAACAATGAGCAGTTCTTC.

This clonotype appeared a few times. The V and J genes are TRBV18 and TRBJ2-2; 8 positions agree with TRBD2. The germline V gene encodes CDR1 KGHSH and CDR2 LQKENI. The CDR3 runs 16 residues. With V trimmed by 3 bases and J by 3 bases, 6 bases remained unmatched. The CDR3 region has the DNA TGTGCCAGCTCACCCCCTGGACTAGCAGACACCGGGGAGCTGTTTTTT. It specifies CASSPPGLADTGELFF.

This rearrangement joins TRBV11-2 to TRBJ1-5, with no clear D. Looked up from germline, CDR1 is SGHAT and CDR2 is FQNNGV. V was pared by 0 bases and J by 4 bases, with 10 bases between. CDR3 size: 15 residues. In DNA form, the CDR3 reads TGTGCCAGCAGCTTAGACAACGCCTCAAATCAGCCCCAGCATTTT. Translated, it gives CASSLDNASNQPQHF. Complete variable domain (other parts from reference TRBV11-2 and TRBJ1-5): EAGVAQSPRYKIIEKRQSVAFWCNPISGHATLYWYQQILGQGPKLLIQFQNNGVVDDSQLPKDRFSAERLKGVDSTLKIQPAKLEDSAVYLCASSLDNASNQPQHFGDGTRLSIL.